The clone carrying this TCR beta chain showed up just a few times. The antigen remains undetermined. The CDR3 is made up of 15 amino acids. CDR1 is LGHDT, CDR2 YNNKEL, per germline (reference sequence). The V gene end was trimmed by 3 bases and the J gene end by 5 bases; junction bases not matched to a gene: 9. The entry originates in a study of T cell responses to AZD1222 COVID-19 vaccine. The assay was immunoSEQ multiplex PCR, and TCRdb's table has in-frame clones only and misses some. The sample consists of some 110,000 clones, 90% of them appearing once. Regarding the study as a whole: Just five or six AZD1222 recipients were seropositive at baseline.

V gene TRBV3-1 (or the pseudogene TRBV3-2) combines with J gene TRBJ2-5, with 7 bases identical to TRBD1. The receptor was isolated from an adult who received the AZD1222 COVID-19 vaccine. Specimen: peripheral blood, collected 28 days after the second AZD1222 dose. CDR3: CASSHRDRGGETQYF. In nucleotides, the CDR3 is TGTGCCAGCAGCCACCGGGACAGAGGTGGGGAGACCCAGTACTTC.